This T cell receptor (beta chain) appears in the sequencing data of a study of Ad26.COV2.S vaccination and SARS-CoV-2 variants (dated by TCRdb to the early 2020s). Background for the entire study: Donors in the vaccine arm were drawn from COV1001, a phase I-IIa trial of Ad26.COV2.S in healthy adults that was multicentre, randomized, double-blind and placebo-controlled. Ad26.COV2.S was administered intramuscularly at 5 x 10^10 or 1 x 10^11 viral particles, either as a single shot or as two shots given 56 days apart. The TCR-sequenced set comprised around 30 samples: about 19 Ad26.COV2.S vaccine recipients, 5 placebo recipients and 8 SARS-CoV-2 convalescent individuals. Participants in the trial were split at random into five groups of five each, receiving low-dose or high-dose Ad26.COV2.S once or twice, or else placebo on both occasions. Investigators did not know the trial group allocation while performing experiments and assessing outcomes. TCRbeta repertoire sequencing was used to assess the specificity and breadth of SARS-CoV-2-reactive T cell receptors after Ad26.COV2.S vaccination. Summary of the overall study and its limitations: Vaccine and placebo recipients had comparable non-spike TCR breadth, which fits with the vaccine containing only spike. Substantial breadth of spike-specific CD8+ and CD4+ T cell responses was reported after vaccination. Higher spike-specific TCR breadth was observed in Ad26.COV2.S recipients than in placebo recipients (P = 0.0014). The authors noted that total T cell responses may have been underestimated by the TCR breadth and depth analyses. Comparing responses between vaccine doses or regimens was not something the study was powered to do.

Points on this clone: Its antigen is still unknown. Base qualities are not at hand, and no much larger clone is one base apart.

The immunoSEQ Assay was the method used to sequence TCRbeta CDR3 regions. After extraction, genomic DNA underwent amplification by bias-controlled multiplex PCR, followed by high-throughput sequencing. Regarding the original processing steps: To quantify the absolute abundance of every unique TCRbeta CDR3 region, sequences were collapsed and filtered. T cell fraction was estimated by normalizing TCRbeta template counts to usable DNA, with usable DNA measured through amplification of reference genes found in all nucleated cells. Repertoire TCRs were annotated as SARS-CoV-2-specific when V gene, CDR3 amino acid sequence and J gene were exactly matched to a known reactive TCR set. The reference SARS-CoV-2 TCR set came from MIRA and was filtered for enrichment in COVID-19-positive ImmuneCODE repertoires, removing public or cross-reactive TCRs. Using the MIRA antigens, annotated TCRs were further analysed by specific ORF or by position within an ORF. Breadth was defined as the number of annotated unique rearrangements divided by the total number of unique productive rearrangements, and depth was defined as the summed frequency of the annotated unique rearrangements. Two-sided Wilcoxon rank-sum tests were applied when comparing TCR breadth between groups. The table was pulled from immuneACCESS by TCRdb, which kept in-frame rearrangements only. Such tables lose some clones; where checked, under half of the loss comes from unresolved V genes, and the rest has no known cause. V and J calls and clone size follow that table, whereas D and trimming were derived from the DNA. The sample includes some 320,000 clones, with around 83% observed a single time. The ten largest clonotypes hold approximately 2% of the sample.

At the junction V is shortened by 3 bases and J by 6 bases, with 15 bases in between. From its cysteine to its phenylalanine, the CDR3 spans 13 amino acids. Just CDR3 DNA is preserved here, 39 bases in frame from base 1. From a lookup of the germline V gene, CDR1 and CDR2 are SQVTM and ANQGSEA. The treatment or condition label for this specimen denotes: around 19 received Ad26.COV2.S at low or high dose, single or two shots; about 5 received placebo; per-sample allocation not given. Repertoires of vaccine and placebo recipients were sequenced from samples collected on day 63 after the first injection. Between 29 July and 7 August 2020, Cohort 1b enrolled 20 to 30 adults aged 18-55 years at one site in Boston, USA. Ad26.COV2.S was a replication-incompetent adenovirus type 26 vector that expressed a prefusion-stabilized SARS-CoV-2 spike protein derived from the original Wuhan strain.

The source material was peripheral blood, sampled in a trial of Ad26.COV2.S vaccine versus placebo. This TCR derives from a person between 18 and 60 years old who received the Ad26.COV2.S COVID-19 vaccine or a placebo. The sequence links TRBV29-1 to TRBJ2-7; TRBD1 might be the D gene, on 6 matching bases. This receptor carries the CDR3 CSVDRGRGSEQYF. The nucleotide sequence is given as TGCAGCGTTGATCGTGGCAGGGGTTCCGAGCAGTACTTC.